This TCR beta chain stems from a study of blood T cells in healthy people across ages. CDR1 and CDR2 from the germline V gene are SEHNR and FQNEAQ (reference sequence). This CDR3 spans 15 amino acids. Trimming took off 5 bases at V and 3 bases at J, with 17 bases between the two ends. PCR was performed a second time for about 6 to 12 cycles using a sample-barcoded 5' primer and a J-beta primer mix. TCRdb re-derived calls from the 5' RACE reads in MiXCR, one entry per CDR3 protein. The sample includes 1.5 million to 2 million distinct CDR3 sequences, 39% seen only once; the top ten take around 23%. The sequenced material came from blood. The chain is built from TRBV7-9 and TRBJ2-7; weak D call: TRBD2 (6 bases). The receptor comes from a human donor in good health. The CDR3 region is CASSTSTGRVYEQYF. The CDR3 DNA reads TGTGCCAGCAGCACTAGCACGGGCAGGGTCTACGAGCAGTACTTC.